Following are 3 T cell receptor beta chains from one sample sequenced in a study of blood T cell repertoires in COVID-19. The assay was immunoSEQ multiplex PCR, and TCRdb's table has in-frame clones only and misses some. The profile covers fewer than 130,000 clones, with more than 75% appearing a single time and about 3.5% taken by the ten largest. Sequencing used peripheral blood. These receptors were taken from a woman aged 45-65 years with acute or convalescent COVID-19.

The chain's CDR3 is CASSPGGESNEKLFF. CDR3 nucleotide sequence: TGCGCCAGCAGCCCCGGGGGGGAGTCTAATGAAAAACTGTTTTTT. The chain uses TRBV5-1 and TRBJ1-4; D is perhaps TRBD1 (5 bases). The V end lost 4 bases, the J end lost 3 bases, and 13 bases lay between the germline ends. Germline V lookup: CDR1 SGHRS, CDR2 YFSETQ. The CDR3 is 15 residues long. The whole variable domain, remainder taken from reference TRBV5-1 and TRBJ1-4, is KAGVTQTPRYLIKTRGQQVTLSCSPISGHRSVSWYQQTPGQGLQFLFEYFSETQRNKGNFPGRFSGRQFSNSRSEMNVSTLELGDSALYLCASSPGGESNEKLFFGSGTQLSVL.

The rearrangement links TRBV11-2 to TRBJ2-4, with 7 positions matching TRBD1. This CDR3 spans 15 amino acids. With 7 bases clipped from V and 1 base from J, the junction kept 7 bases outside the gene matches. Germline V gene data show CDR1 as SGHAT and CDR2 as FQNNGV. This chain's CDR3 is CASTDDRAAKNIQYF. The CDR3 DNA is TGTGCCAGCACCGATGACAGGGCGGCCAAAAACATTCAGTACTTC.

The chain uses TRBV3-1 (or the pseudogene TRBV3-2) and TRBJ2-2; no reliable D call. The ends were cut back, 2 bases at V and 6 bases at J, with 10 bases in the middle. The CDR3 spans 14 residues. CDR1 is LGHDT, CDR2 YNNKEL, per germline (reference sequence). In nucleotides, the CDR3 is TGTGCCAGCAGCCAATTACGAGGTCCCGGGGAGCTGTTTTTT. Its translation is CASSQLRGPGELFF.